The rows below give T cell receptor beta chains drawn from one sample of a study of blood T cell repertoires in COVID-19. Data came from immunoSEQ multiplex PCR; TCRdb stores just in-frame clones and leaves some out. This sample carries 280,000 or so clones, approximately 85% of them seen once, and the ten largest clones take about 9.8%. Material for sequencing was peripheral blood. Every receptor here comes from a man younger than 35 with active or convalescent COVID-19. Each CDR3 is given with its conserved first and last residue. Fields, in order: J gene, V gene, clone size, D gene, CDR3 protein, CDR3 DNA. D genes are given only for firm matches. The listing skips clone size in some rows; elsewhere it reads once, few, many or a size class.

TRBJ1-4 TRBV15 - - CATSSGRGASEKLFF TGTGCCACCAGCAGTGGTCGGGGGGCCTCCGAAAAACTGTTTTTT
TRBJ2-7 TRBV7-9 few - CASSSFYEQYF TGTGCCAGCAGCTCCTTCTACGAGCAGTACTTC
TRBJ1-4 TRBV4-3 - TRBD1 CASSQEWDLTGPTEKLFF TGCGCCAGCAGCCAAGAGTGGGACCTGACAGGGCCCACTGAAAAACTGTTTTTT
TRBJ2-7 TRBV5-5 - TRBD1 CASGTAGTAAYEQYF TGTGCCAGCGGAACTGCCGGGACAGCCGCCTACGAGCAGTACTTC
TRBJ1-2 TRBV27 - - CASSSGGNGYTF TGTGCCAGCAGTTCCGGGGGGAATGGCTACACCTTC
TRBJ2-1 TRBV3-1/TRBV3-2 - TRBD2 CASSQASGGPTYNEQFF TGTGCCAGCAGCCAGGCTAGCGGGGGCCCTACCTACAATGAGCAGTTCTTC
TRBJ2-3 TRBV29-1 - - CSVSRYDTDTQYF TGCAGCGTTAGTCGGTACGACACAGATACGCAGTATTTT
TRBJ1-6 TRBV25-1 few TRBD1 CASSEIGTGTLDNSPLHF TGTGCCAGCAGTGAAATCGGGACAGGGACACTGGATAATTCACCCCTCCACTTT
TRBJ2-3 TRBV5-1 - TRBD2 CASSLDTGLAGDTQYF TGCGCCAGCAGCTTAGACACGGGACTAGCGGGGGATACGCAGTATTTT
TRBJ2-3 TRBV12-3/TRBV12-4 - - CASSRGADTQYF TGTGCCAGCAGTCGTGGAGCAGATACGCAGTATTTT
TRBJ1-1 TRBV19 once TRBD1 CASTSDRVNTEAFF TGTGCCAGTACGTCAGACAGGGTGAACACTGAAGCTTTCTTT
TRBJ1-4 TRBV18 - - CASSPLARENEKLFF TGTGCCAGCTCACCACTCGCCAGGGAAAATGAAAAACTGTTTTTT
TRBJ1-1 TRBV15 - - CATSRARTAEAFF TGTGCCACCAGCAGAGCCCGGACTGCTGAAGCTTTCTTT
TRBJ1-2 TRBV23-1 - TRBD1 CASSLRAGGYYGYTF TGCGCCAGCAGTCTAAGGGCAGGGGGCTACTATGGCTACACCTTC
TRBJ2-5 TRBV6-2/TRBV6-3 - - CASSYGGQQETQYF TGTGCCAGCAGTTACGGGGGACAACAAGAGACCCAGTACTTC
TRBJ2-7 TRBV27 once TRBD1 CASSFTQGIGEQYF TGTGCCAGCAGTTTCACACAGGGGATCGGCGAGCAGTACTTC
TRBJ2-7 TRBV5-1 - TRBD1 CASSFSSGQGTEQYF TGCGCCAGCAGCTTCAGCAGTGGACAGGGTACCGAGCAGTACTTC
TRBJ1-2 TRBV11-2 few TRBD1 CASSLGSISQGGPNYGYTF TGTGCCAGCAGCTTAGGCTCTATATCTCAGGGGGGCCCTAACTATGGCTACACCTTC
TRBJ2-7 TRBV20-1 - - CSASADTAGYF TGCAGTGCTAGTGCAGACACAGCAGGGTACTTC
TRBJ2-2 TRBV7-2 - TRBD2 CASKSGTYGTGELFF TGTGCCAGCAAGAGCGGGACTTACGGCACCGGGGAGCTGTTTTTT
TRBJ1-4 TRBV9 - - CASSPEGGLGEKLFF TGTGCCAGCAGCCCCGAGGGGGGGCTTGGAGAAAAACTGTTTTTT
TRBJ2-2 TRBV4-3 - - CASSQDAGPGIGGELFF TGCGCCAGCAGCCAAGACGCGGGACCCGGTATAGGCGGGGAGCTGTTTTTT
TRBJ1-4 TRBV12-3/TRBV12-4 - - CASSRGGWEKLFF TGTGCCAGCAGCAGGGGAGGGTGGGAAAAACTGTTTTTT
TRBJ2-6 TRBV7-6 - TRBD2 CASSRMREGISGANVLTF TGTGCCAGCAGCCGTATGCGGGAGGGGATCTCTGGGGCCAACGTCCTGACTTTC
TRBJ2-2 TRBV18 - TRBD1 CASSSGQQNTGELFF TGTGCCAGCTCATCGGGACAGCAGAACACCGGGGAGCTGTTTTTT
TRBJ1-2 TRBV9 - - CASRDSIWYGYTF TGTGCCAGCAGAGACAGTATTTGGTATGGCTACACCTTC
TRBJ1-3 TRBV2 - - CASSEERASSGNTIYF TGTGCCAGCAGTGAAGAACGCGCAAGCTCTGGAAACACCATATATTTT